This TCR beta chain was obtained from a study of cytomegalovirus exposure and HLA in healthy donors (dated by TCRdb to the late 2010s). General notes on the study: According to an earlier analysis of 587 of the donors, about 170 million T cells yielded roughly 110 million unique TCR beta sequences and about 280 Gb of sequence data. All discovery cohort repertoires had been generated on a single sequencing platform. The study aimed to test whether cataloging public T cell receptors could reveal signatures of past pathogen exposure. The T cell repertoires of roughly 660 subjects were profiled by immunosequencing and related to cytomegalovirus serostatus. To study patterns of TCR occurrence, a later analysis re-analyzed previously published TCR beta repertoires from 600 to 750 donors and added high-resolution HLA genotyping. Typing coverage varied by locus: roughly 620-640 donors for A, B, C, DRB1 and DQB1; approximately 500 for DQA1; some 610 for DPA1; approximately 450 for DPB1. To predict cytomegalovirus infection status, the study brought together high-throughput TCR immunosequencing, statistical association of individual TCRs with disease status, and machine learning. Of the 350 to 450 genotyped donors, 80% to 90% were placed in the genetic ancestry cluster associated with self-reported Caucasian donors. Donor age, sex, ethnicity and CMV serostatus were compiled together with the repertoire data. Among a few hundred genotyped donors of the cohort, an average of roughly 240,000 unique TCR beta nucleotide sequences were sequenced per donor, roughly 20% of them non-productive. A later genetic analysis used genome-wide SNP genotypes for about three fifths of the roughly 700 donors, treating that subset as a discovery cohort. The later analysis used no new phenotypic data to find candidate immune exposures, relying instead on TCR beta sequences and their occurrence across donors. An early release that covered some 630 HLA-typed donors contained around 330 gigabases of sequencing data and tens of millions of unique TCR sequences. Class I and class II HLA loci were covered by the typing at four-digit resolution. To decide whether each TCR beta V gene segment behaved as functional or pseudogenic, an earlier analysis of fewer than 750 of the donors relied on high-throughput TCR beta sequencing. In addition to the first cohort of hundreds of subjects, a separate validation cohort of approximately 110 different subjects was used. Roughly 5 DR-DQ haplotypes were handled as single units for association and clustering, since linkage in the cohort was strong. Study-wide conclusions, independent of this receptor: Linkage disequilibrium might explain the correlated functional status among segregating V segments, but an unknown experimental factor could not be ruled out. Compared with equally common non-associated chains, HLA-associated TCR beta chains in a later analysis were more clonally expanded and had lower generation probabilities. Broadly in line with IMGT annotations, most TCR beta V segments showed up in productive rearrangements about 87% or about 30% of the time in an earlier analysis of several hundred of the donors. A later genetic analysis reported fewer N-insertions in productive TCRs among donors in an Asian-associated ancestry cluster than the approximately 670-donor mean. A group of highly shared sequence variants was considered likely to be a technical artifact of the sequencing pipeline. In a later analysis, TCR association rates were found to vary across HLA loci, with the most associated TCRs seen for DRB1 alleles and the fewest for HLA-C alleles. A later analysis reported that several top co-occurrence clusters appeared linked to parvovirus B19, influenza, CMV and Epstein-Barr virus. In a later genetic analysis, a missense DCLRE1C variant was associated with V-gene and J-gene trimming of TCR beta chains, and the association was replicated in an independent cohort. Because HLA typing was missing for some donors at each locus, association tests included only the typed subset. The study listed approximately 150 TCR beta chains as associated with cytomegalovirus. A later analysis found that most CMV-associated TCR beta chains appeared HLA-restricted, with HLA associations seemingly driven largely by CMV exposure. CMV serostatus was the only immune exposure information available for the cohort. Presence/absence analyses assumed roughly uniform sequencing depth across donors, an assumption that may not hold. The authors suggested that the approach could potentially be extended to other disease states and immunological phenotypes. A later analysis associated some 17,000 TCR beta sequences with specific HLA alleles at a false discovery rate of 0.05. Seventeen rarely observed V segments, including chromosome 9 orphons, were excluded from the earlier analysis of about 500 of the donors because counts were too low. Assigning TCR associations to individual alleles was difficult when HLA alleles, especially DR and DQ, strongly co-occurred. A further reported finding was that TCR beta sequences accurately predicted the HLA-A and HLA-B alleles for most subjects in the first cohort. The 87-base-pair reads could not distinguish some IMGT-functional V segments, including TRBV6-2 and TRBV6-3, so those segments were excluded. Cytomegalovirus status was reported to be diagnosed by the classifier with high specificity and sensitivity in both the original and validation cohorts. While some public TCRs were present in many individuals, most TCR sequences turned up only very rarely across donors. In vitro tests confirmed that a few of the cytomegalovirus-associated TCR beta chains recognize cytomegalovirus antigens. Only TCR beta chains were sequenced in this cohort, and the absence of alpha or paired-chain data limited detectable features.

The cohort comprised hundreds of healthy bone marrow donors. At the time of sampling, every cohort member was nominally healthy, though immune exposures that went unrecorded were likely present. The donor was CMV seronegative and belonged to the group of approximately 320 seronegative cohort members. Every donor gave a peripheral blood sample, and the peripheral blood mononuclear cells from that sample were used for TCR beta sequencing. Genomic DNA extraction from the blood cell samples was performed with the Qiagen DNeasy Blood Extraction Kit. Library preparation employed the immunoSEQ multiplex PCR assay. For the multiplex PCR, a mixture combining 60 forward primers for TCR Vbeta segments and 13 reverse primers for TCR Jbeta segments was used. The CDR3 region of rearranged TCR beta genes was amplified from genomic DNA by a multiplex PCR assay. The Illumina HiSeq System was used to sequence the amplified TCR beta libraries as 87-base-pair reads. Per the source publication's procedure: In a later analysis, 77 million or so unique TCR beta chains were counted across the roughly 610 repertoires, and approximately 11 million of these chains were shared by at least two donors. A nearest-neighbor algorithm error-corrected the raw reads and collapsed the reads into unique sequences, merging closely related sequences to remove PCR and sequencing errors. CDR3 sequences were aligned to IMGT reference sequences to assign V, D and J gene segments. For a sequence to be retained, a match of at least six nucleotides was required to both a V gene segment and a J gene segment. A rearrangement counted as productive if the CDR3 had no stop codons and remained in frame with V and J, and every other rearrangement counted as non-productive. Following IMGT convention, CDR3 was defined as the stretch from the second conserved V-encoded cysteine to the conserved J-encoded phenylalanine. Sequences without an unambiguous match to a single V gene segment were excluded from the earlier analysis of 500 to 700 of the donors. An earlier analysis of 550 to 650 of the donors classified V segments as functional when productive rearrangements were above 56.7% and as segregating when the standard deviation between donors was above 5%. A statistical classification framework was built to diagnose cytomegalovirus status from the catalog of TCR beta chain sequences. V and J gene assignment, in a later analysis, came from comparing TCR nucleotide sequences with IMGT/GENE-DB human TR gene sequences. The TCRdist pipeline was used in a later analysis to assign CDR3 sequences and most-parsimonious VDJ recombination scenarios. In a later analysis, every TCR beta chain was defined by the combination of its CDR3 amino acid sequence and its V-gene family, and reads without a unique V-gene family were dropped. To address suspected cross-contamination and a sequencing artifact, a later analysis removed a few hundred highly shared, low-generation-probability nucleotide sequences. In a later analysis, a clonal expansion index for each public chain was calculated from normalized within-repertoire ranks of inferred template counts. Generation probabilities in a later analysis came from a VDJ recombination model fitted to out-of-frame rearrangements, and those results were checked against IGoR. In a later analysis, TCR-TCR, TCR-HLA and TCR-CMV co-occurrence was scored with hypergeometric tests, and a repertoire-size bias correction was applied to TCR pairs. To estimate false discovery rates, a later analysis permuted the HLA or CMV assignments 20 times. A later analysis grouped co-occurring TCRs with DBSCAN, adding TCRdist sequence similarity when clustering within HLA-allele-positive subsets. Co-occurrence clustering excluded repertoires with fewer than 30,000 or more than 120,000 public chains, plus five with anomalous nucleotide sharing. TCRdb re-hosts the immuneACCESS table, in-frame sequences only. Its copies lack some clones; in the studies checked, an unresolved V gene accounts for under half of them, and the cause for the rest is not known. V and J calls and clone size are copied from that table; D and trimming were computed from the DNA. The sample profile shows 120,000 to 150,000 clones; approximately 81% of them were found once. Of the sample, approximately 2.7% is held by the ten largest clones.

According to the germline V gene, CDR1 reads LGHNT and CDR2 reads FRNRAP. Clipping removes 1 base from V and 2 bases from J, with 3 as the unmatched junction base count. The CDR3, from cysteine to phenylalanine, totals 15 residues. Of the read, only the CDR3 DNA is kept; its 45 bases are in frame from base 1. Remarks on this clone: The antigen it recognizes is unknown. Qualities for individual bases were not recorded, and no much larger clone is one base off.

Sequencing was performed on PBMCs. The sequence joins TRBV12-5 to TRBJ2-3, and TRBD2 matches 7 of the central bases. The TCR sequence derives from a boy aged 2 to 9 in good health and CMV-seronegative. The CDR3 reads CASGLGLALTDTQYF. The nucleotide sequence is TGTGCTAGTGGTTTGGGACTAGCCCTCACAGATACGCAGTATTTT. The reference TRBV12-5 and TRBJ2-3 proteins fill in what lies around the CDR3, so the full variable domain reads DARVTQTPRHKVTEMGQEVTMRCQPILGHNTVFWYRQTMMQGLELLAYFRNRAPLDDSGMPKDRFSAEMPDATLATLKIQPSEPRDSAVYFCASGLGLALTDTQYFGPGTRLTVL.